This T cell receptor (beta chain) was recovered during a study of OX40 agonist ivuxolimab in advanced cancers. Study conclusions and caveats: At doses 0.1 to 3.0 mg/kg, CD4+ and CD8+ clones expanded.

Clones were sequenced by immunoSEQ multiplex PCR, and TCRdb holds only the in-frame ones, with some missing. The data hold some 25,000 clones, with approximately 88% observed a single time. The CDR3 spans 14 residues. Per the germline V gene, CDR1 is SGHNT and CDR2 is YYREEE (reference sequence). Between the trimmed V and J ends, which lost 3 bases and 4 bases, there was a span of 13 bases. This clone was observed a few times. Its antigen is not identified. Sample: CD4+ or CD8+ T cells sorted from blood, taken in a trial of the OX40 agonist ivuxolimab. The rearrangement uses TRBV5-4 and TRBJ1-2; D may be TRBD1 (5 bases). The TCR originated in an adult with an advanced solid tumor such as melanoma, head and neck, liver or kidney cancer. The CDR3 loop is CASSSDTRSYGYTF. The CDR3 bases are TGTGCCAGCAGCTCGGACACTAGGAGCTATGGCTACACCTTC.